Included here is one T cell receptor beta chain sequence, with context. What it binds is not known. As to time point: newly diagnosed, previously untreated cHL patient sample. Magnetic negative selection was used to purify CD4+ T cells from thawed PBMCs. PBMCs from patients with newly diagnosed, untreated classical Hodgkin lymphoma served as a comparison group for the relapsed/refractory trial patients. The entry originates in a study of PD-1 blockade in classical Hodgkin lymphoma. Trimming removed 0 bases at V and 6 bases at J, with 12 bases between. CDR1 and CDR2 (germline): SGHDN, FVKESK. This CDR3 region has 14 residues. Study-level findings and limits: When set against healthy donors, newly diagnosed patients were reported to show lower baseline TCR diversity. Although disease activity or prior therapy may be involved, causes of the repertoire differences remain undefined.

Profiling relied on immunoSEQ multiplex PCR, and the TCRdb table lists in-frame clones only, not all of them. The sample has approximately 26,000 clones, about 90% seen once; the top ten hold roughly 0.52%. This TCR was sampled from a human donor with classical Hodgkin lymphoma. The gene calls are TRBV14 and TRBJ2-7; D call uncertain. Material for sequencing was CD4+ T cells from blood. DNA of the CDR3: TGTGCCAGCAGCCAAGATCGACCGTGGTCCGAGCAGTACTTC. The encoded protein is CASSQDRPWSEQYF.